One T cell receptor beta chain is described in this entry. This sample was taken from a study of T cells in tumors after PD-1 blockade. Whole-study context: Each patient got pembrolizumab 200 mg every 3 weeks or cemiplimab 350 mg every 2 weeks. On average, peripheral blood gave over 95,000 TCR templates and 35,000 to 40,000 unique clonotypes.

The CDR3 sequence is 16 residues long. Per the germline V gene, CDR1 is SGHRS and CDR2 is YFSETQ. V gave up 5 bases and J gave up 5 bases; unmatched junction bases: 9. The protocol was immunoSEQ multiplex PCR, while the TCRdb copy is restricted to in-frame clones and leaves out a portion. This table holds approximately 47,000 clones, over 70% found once. Sequenced material: PBMCs, taken before anti-PD-1 treatment. This rearrangement joins TRBV5-1 to TRBJ2-2, with TRBD1 matching 10 bases. The TCR comes from a human donor with basal cell carcinoma. This CDR3 reads CASRLTGGAYTGELFF. The CDR3 DNA sequence: TGCGCCAGCAGGTTGACAGGGGGCGCTTATACCGGGGAGCTGTTTTTT.